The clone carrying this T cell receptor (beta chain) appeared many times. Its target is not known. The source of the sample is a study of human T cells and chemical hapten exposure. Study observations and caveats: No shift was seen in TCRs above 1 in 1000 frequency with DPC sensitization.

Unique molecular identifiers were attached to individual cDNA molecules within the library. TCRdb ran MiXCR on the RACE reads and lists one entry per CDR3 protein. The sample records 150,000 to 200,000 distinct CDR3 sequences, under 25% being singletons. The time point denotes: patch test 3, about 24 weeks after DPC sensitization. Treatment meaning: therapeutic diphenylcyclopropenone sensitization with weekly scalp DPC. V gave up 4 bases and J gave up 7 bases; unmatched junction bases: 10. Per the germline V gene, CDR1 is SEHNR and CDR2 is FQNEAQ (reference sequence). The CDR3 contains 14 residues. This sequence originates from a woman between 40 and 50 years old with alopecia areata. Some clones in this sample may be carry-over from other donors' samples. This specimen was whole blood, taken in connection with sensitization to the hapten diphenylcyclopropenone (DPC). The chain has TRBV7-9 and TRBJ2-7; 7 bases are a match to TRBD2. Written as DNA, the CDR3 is TGTGCCAGCAGCTCAACCTGGCGGGAGATTGAGCAGTACTTC. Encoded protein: CASSSTWREIEQYF. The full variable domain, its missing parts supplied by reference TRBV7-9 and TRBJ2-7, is DTGVSQNPRHKITKRGQNVTFRCDPISEHNRLYWYRQTLGQGPEFLTYFQNEAQLEKSRLLSDRFSAERPKGSFSTLEIQRTEQGDSAMYLCASSSTWREIEQYFGPGTRLTVT.